In this sample, the clone carrying this T cell receptor beta chain turned up a few times. Antigen unknown. This sample was taken from a study of Siglec-9 on CD8 T cells in melanoma. General study findings and limits: An effector memory CD8+ T-cell subset seemingly accumulating in melanoma was reportedly marked and regulated by Siglec-9.

Measured with immunoSEQ multiplex PCR; TCRdb has only the in-frame clones, and not every one. Among about 36,000 clones listed, around 82% were seen once. The sequencing sample was made of Siglec-9- CD8+ T cells sorted from blood. This clonotype was sampled from a human donor in good health.

In DNA, the CDR3 is TGTGCCAGCTCACCAGGGACTAGCGGGATAACGTACGAGCAGTACTTC. Translated, it gives CASSPGTSGITYEQYF. J is TRBJ2-7 and V is TRBV18; 13 positions match TRBD2. The CDR3 is 16 residues long. Per the germline V gene, CDR1 is KGHSH and CDR2 is LQKENI. V shed 2 bases, J shed 4 bases, and the junction held 5 bases outside the gene matches.